This T cell receptor (beta chain) was identified during a study of regulatory T cells in long-lasting Graves disease. Background on the study: Graves' patients with a new diagnosis had received antithyroid drugs under 3 months.

The CDR3 extends over 15 amino acids. Trimming removed 4 bases from V and 0 bases from J; junction bases left unmatched: 4. Per the germline V gene, CDR1 is SEHNR and CDR2 is FQNEAQ (reference sequence). Sample time point: newly diagnosed GD, antithyroid drugs for less than 3 months. Isolated PBMC RNA provided the starting material for the TCR library. Construction of TCR beta libraries relied on iRepertoire HTBI primers and on Arm-PCR targeting CDR3 regions. TCRdb reanalysed the multiplex PCR reads using MiXCR and keeps one entry per CDR3 protein. Of a few hundred thousand distinct CDR3 sequences listed, around 15% are singletons. The same sample was also studied in work on T cells in Graves' hyperthyroidism and ophthalmopathy.

The sequencing here drew on peripheral blood mononuclear cells (PBMCs), taken at new diagnosis, from a patient treated with antithyroid drugs. The sequence derives from a man aged 35 to 55 with Graves disease. The rearrangement joins TRBV7-9 to TRBJ2-3, with 7 bases fitting TRBD2. The CDR3 region is CASSYLAASTDTQYF. The CDR3 DNA reads as TGTGCCAGCAGCTACCTAGCGGCTAGCACAGATACGCAGTATTTT. The full variable domain, rest sourced from reference TRBV7-9 and TRBJ2-3, is DTGVSQNPRHKITKRGQNVTFRCDPISEHNRLYWYRQTLGQGPEFLTYFQNEAQLEKSRLLSDRFSAERPKGSFSTLEIQRTEQGDSAMYLCASSYLAASTDTQYFGPGTRLTVL.